The 12 T cell receptor beta chains in this list originate from one sample, sequenced in a study of cytomegalovirus exposure and HLA in healthy donors. The primer mix had 60 Vbeta and 13 Jbeta primers. Measured with immunoSEQ multiplex PCR; TCRdb has only the in-frame clones, and not every one. The sample holds some 180,000 clones; roughly four fifths are singletons and the top ten take about 1.7%. Sequenced sample: PBMCs. These receptors originate from a woman between 18 and 29 years old in good health and CMV-seronegative.

The chain recombines TRBV6-5 with TRBJ2-6; D not certain. Deletions cut 8 bases from V and 0 bases from J, with 8 bases between. This CDR3 comprises 14 residues. Per the germline V gene, CDR1 is MNHEY and CDR2 is SVGAGI. The DNA for the CDR3 is TGTGCCAGCGTAGGCGGCTCTGGGGCCAACGTCCTGACTTTC. Its protein is CASVGGSGANVLTF.

This rearrangement joins TRBV2 to TRBJ2-5; no reliable D call. There are 13 residues in the CDR3. V lost 8 bases and J 4 bases, leaving 14 bases between the germline ends. Germline CDR1 SNHLY, CDR2 FYNNEI. CDR3 coding DNA: TGTGCCAGCGCGTCTACTCCTGGAGAGACCCAGTACTTC. Residues: CASASTPGETQYF. Full variable domain (outside the CDR3, taken from reference TRBV2 and TRBJ2-5): EPEVTQTPSHQVTQMGQEVILRCVPISNHLYFYWYRQILGQKVEFLVSFYNNEISEKSEIFDDQFSVERPDGSNFTLKIRSTKLEDSAMYFCASASTPGETQYFGPGTRLLVL.

V usage is TRBV7-2 and J usage is TRBJ2-4; D unclear. The V end lost 5 bases, the J end lost 2 bases, and 13 bases lay between the germline ends. CDR1 is SGHTA, CDR2 FQGNSA, per germline. The CDR3 spans 15 residues. The CDR3 nucleotides are TGTGCCAGCAGCCGCCCGACACCACCCAAAAACATTCAGTACTTC. Translating it yields CASSRPTPPKNIQYF.

V and J are TRBV10-2 and TRBJ2-1; 7 bases match TRBD1. With V trimmed by 6 bases and J by 7 bases, 6 bases remained unmatched. The germline V gene has CDR1 WSHSY and CDR2 SAAADI. The CDR3 is 13 residues long. The CDR3 spells CASSSTGSNEQFF. CDR3 DNA: TGCGCCAGCAGCTCGACAGGGAGTAATGAGCAGTTCTTC.

J is TRBJ1-2 and V is TRBV4-3, with D tentatively TRBD1 (5 bases). The germline gives CDR1 LGHNA, CDR2 YSLEER. This CDR3 has 15 residues. Trimming removed 1 base at V and 8 bases at J, with 17 bases between. CDR3 sequence (DNA): TGCGCCAGCAGCCAAGTGATCAGGGCGGGGGAAGGCTACACCTTC. Its translation: CASSQVIRAGEGYTF.

The chain links TRBV7-9 to TRBJ1-1; D is undetermined. Germline-derived CDR1 and CDR2 are SEHNR and FQNEAQ (reference sequence). This CDR3 contains 12 residues. Trimming removed 2 bases from V and 4 bases from J, with 5 bases in between. The CDR3 DNA reads as TGTGCCAGCAGCTTATTGAGCACTGAAGCTTTCTTT. Its protein is CASSLLSTEAFF.

The rearrangement links TRBV10-3 to TRBJ1-1; D is unclear. Trimming took 3 bases from V and 1 from J, leaving 9 bases between them. Per germline, CDR1 ENHRY and CDR2 SYGVKD. The CDR3 extends over 14 amino acids. The DNA for the CDR3 is TGTGCCATCAGTGACCTAGCGGGGAACACTGAAGCTTTCTTT. Amino acids: CAISDLAGNTEAFF.

V is TRBV7-9 and J is TRBJ2-4; D is possibly TRBD1 (7 bases). V lost 0 bases to trimming and J lost 9 bases, with 9 bases between them. The CDR3 loop spans 13 amino acids. Germline values: CDR1 SEHNR, CDR2 FQNEAQ (reference sequence). Written as DNA, the CDR3 is TGTGCCAGCAGCTTAGCCCAGGGGGGCATTCAGTACTTC. Translating it yields CASSLAQGGIQYF.

This sequence joins TRBV27 and TRBJ1-2, with 8 bases fitting TRBD1. Germline CDR1 is MNHEY and CDR2 is SMNVEV (reference sequence). V was pared by 6 bases and J by 0 bases, with 6 bases of the junction left unmatched. CDR3 size: 15 residues. CDR3 coding DNA: TGTGCCAGCAGGCGACAGGGGAGCGCTAACTATGGCTACACCTTC. Translating gives CASRRQGSANYGYTF.

The chain joins TRBV29-1 to TRBJ1-1, with D unresolved. V gave up 7 bases and J gave up 5 bases, with 11 bases separating them. The CDR3 runs to 11 residues. CDR1 and CDR2 (germline): SQVTM, ANQGSEA. The CDR3 DNA sequence: TGCAGCGCCGAGGTGGGTACTGAAGCTTTCTTT. Translation: CSAEVGTEAFF.

The V gene is TRBV6-1, the J gene TRBJ2-2; TRBD2 is a possible D gene (5 bases). The CDR3 covers 16 residues. Germline CDR1 and CDR2: MNHNS and SASEGT. The V end lost 2 bases, the J end lost 0 bases, and 10 bases lay between the germline ends. As DNA, the CDR3 is TGTGCCAGCAGTGAAAGGGCGGGCGCGAACACCGGGGAGCTGTTTTTT. This sequence encodes CASSERAGANTGELFF.

This rearrangement joins TRBV21-1 to TRBJ1-5; the D call TRBD1 from the table was never checked on the DNA. TRBV21-1 is marked as a pseudogene. The CDR3 has 18 amino acids. The CDR3 coding sequence is TGTGCCAGCAGCAAAGGGCGGGACAGGGGGCATAGCAATCAGCCCCAGCATTTT. Its translation is CASSKGRDRGHSNQPQHF.